The clone carrying this T cell receptor beta chain was seen a single time. This entry belongs to a study of blood T cell repertoires in COVID-19. Study context: The United States, Italy and Spain were the sources of the acute and convalescent COVID-19 samples.

CDR1 SEHNR and CDR2 FQNEAQ come from the germline V gene (reference sequence). The CDR3 has 17 amino acids. V was cut by 5 bases and J by 1 base, with 17 bases left in between. TCRdb's copy holds only in-frame clones and misses some; the assay was immunoSEQ multiplex PCR. Of fewer than 350,000 clones listed, roughly nine tenths are singletons. The clonotype comes from a man aged 55 to 70 who had recovered from COVID-19. Input material: PBMCs or T cells enriched from blood (not recorded which). The rearrangement joins TRBV7-9 to TRBJ2-2; a possible D gene is TRBD2 (5 bases). The CDR3 region has the DNA TGTGCCAGCAGCCACACCTATAGGACTGTGAACACCGGGGAGCTGTTTTTT. Protein sequence: CASSHTYRTVNTGELFF.